Each of the 4 T cell receptor beta chains below was sequenced from the same sample in a study of blood T cell repertoires in COVID-19. The method was immunoSEQ multiplex PCR; TCRdb's version includes in-frame clones alone and lacks a portion of them. The sample yields over 100,000 clones, approximately 80% seen once. What was sequenced was peripheral blood. The source of these receptors is a woman in her seventies with acute or convalescent COVID-19.

This chain connects TRBV28 to TRBJ1-1; TRBD1 might be the D (5 bases). Germline loops: CDR1 MDHEN, CDR2 SYDVKM. The CDR3 consists of 14 residues. Deletions cut 7 bases from V and 0 bases from J, with 12 bases between. The CDR3 DNA sequence: TGTGCCAGCATCACACCAGGGATGAACACTGAAGCTTTCTTT. Protein product: CASITPGMNTEAFF.

V gene TRBV28 combines with J gene TRBJ2-7, with D possibly TRBD2 on 6 matching bases. Trimming cost V 3 bases and J 1 base, with 10 bases left between them. Germline V lookup: CDR1 MDHEN, CDR2 SYDVKM. CDR3 length: 14 amino acids. The CDR3: CASSFVGGSYEQYF. In nucleotides, the CDR3 is TGTGCCAGCAGTTTTGTGGGAGGTTCCTACGAGCAGTACTTC.

This clone was counted once. The V call is TRBV28, the J call TRBJ1-1, with D unclear. The CDR3 is 13 amino acids. Trimming stripped 4 bases from V and 5 bases from J, with 11 bases between. The V gene's germline CDR1 is MDHEN and CDR2 SYDVKM. As DNA, the CDR3 is TGTGCCAGCAGTTCCTCTACTTTGACTGAAGCTTTCTTT. As protein: CASSSSTLTEAFF.

The chain uses TRBV21-1 and TRBJ2-7; the table's D gene call, TRBD2, was not cross checked with the DNA. TRBV21-1 has pseudogene status. This CDR3 contains 15 residues. The CDR3 DNA sequence: TGTGCCAGCAGCAAACGGACTAGCAGATCCTACGAGCAGTACTTC. Translating it yields CASSKRTSRSYEQYF.